This T cell receptor beta chain was obtained from a study of T cells in Graves' hyperthyroidism and ophthalmopathy. RNA transcripts were the template for amplifying TCR beta CDR3 regions. Initially, a first-round RT-PCR of the TCR CDR3 employed the HTBI primer set. From the multiplex PCR reads, TCRdb called clonotypes with MiXCR, one entry per CDR3 protein. The repertoire has roughly 330,000 distinct CDR3 sequences, around a sixth of them found once; the top ten carry 33%. The J segment lost 0 bases and the V segment lost 2 bases, leaving 2 bases of the junction unmatched. The V gene's germline CDR1 is SGHKS and CDR2 YYEKEE (reference sequence). The CDR3 runs to 14 residues. These patients, aged 18 to 65, had recently diagnosed hyperthyroidism lasting under 2 months. This clonotype was picked up many times.

The receptor was derived from a man aged 25 to 45 with Graves' hyperthyroidism. The chain uses TRBV5-5 and TRBJ2-7, with 7 bases matching TRBD2. Source material: blood. CDR3 bases: TGTGCCAGCAGCTTTCGGGACTACTCCTACGAGCAGTACTTC. This translates into CASSFRDYSYEQYF.